Included here is one T cell receptor beta chain sequence, with context. Its antigen is not known. Time point in this sample: blood 2 weeks post-SBRT. Indicated treatment: 15 Gy SBRT to primary tumor, nephrectomy 4 weeks later. This CDR3 region has 15 residues. These data originate in a study of radiation and T cells in renal cell carcinoma. Broader study findings: From baseline, blood top tumor clonotypes peaked at 2 weeks post-radiation.

Data came from immunoSEQ multiplex PCR; TCRdb stores just in-frame clones and leaves some out. The table records just under 80,000 clones, 70% to 90% of them present only once. The receptor was isolated from a woman aged 45-65 years with renal cell carcinoma. This material consisted of blood, taken from a patient whose treatment included radiotherapy and nephrectomy. The chain employs TRBV21-1 and TRBJ1-2; TRBD1, the D gene given by the table, was not confirmed from the DNA. TRBV21-1 is labeled a pseudogene. The DNA of the CDR3 is TGTGCCAGCAGCATAGGACAGGGGGCCCCATATGGCTACACCTTC. As protein: CASSIGQGAPYGYTF.